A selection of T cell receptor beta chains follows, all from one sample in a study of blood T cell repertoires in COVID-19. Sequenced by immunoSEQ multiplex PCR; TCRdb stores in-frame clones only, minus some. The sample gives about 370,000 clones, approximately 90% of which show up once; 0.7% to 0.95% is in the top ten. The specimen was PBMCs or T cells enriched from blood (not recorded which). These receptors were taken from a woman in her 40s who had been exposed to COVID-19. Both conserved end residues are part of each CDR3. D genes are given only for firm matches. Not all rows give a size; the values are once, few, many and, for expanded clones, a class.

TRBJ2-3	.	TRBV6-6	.	TGTGCCAGCAGTTACTCGAGGGGAGGAGGGGATACGCAGTATTTT	CASSYSRGGGDTQYF
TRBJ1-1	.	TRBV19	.	TGTGCCAGTAGGGACGGGGCAGGGGTGGGTATCGGCACTGAAGCTTTCTTT	CASRDGAGVGIGTEAFF
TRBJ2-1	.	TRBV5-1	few	TGCGCCAGCAGCTTGGGGAGGGGTGGGAATGAGCAGTTCTTC	CASSLGRGGNEQFF
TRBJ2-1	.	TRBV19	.	TGTGCCAGTAGTATAGATCGTAGCACACAGTTCTTC	CASSIDRSTQFF
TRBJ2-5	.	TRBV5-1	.	TGCGCCAGCAGCTTGGGAGGATGGGAAGAGACCCAGTACTTC	CASSLGGWEETQYF
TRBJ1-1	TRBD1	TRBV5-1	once	TGCGCCAGCAGCCCGGACAGGTCAGGCGGGCGTGAAGCTTTCTTT	CASSPDRSGGREAFF
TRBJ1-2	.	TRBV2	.	TGTGCCAGCAGTGATACAGGAACTTTTTATGGCTACACCTTC	CASSDTGTFYGYTF
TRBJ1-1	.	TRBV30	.	TGTGCCTGGAGCCCGGGGGGCCCTGAAGCTTTCTTT	CAWSPGGPEAFF
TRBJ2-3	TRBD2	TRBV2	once	TGTGCCAGCCGCCGGGGGGGTTCAGGACGAACAGATACGCAGTATTTT	CASRRGGSGRTDTQYF
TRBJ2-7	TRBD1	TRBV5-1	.	TGCGCCAGCAGCTTGGCTCCAGTATGGACAGGGAGTACCTACGAGCAGTACTTC	CASSLAPVWTGSTYEQYF
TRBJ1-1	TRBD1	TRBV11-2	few	TGTGCCAGCAGCTTAGATAGGGGGCCGCCGGGAGAAGCTTTCTTT	CASSLDRGPPGEAFF
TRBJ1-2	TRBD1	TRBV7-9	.	TGTGCCAGCAGCCGAACCGGGACAGGGGGGGCTAACTATGGCTACACCTTC	CASSRTGTGGANYGYTF
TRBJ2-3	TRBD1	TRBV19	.	TGTGCCAGTAGCCAACCCGGGACAGGGGGCGGGAAAGATACGCAGTATTTT	CASSQPGTGGGKDTQYF
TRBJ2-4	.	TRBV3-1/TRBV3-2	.	TGTGCCAGCAGCCATGAATTCAGGGACATTCAGTACTTC	CASSHEFRDIQYF
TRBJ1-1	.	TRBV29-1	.	TGCAGCGTAGATCTTGTCGGGGGAACAGTTGAAGCTTTCTTT	CSVDLVGGTVEAFF
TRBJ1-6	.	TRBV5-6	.	TGTGCCAGCAGGACCCGACAGGCCAATTCACCCCTCCACTTT	CASRTRQANSPLHF
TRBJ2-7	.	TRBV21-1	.	TGTGCCAGCAGCAAATTGGGGCAGGGGGCCTACGAGCAGTACTTC	CASSKLGQGAYEQYF
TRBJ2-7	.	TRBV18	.	TGTGCCAGCTCACCAGGGGCGGTGATGGACGAGCAGTACTTC	CASSPGAVMDEQYF
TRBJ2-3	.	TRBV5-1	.	TGCGCCACCAAAACAGAGTCCTTAGATACGCAGTATTTT	CATKTESLDTQYF
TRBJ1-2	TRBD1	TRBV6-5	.	TGTGCCAGCAGCCGGGACAGGGATAACTATGGCTACACCTTC	CASSRDRDNYGYTF
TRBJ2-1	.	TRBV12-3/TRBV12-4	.	TGTGCCAGCTCCAGGGCAAGTGAGCAGTTCTTC	CASSRASEQFF
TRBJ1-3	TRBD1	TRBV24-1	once	TGTGCCACCAGGGACAGGTTTGGAAACACCATATATTTT	CATRDRFGNTIYF
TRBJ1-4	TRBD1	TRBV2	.	TGTGCCAGCAGGTCCAGGACAGGGGCGCTGACTAATGAAAAACTGTTTTTT	CASRSRTGALTNEKLFF
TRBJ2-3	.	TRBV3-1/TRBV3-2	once	TGTGCCAGCAGCCAAGATCCCGGACTACTCCATACGCAGTATTTT	CASSQDPGLLHTQYF
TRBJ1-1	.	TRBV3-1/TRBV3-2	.	TGTGCCAGCAGCCGGGGAGTACGGACTGAAGCTTTCTTT	CASSRGVRTEAFF
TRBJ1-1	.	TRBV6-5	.	TGTGCCAGCAGGGGGACATTGAACACTGAAGCTTTCTTT	CASRGTLNTEAFF
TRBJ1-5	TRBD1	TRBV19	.	TGTGCCAGTAGTGCAGACAGGGGTAATCAGCCCCAGCATTTT	CASSADRGNQPQHF
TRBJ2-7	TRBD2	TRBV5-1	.	TGCGCCAGCAGCCTTAGCGGGGGGCCCTACGAGCAGTACTTC	CASSLSGGPYEQYF
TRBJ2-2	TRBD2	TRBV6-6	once	TGTGCCAGCAAGCGGGGGGGCGGCGGGGAGCTGTTTTTT	CASKRGGGGELFF
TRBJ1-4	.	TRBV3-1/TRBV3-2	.	TGTGCCAGCAGCCGACTTGGGAGGGAAAAACTGTTTTTT	CASSRLGREKLFF
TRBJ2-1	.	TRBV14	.	TGTGCCAGCCAGGATAGCTCCTACAATGAGCAGTTCTTC	CASQDSSYNEQFF
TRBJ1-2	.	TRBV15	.	TGTGCCACCAGCAGAGACTCAGGGCCCAACTATGGCTACACCTTC	CATSRDSGPNYGYTF
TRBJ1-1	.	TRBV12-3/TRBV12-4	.	TGTGCCAGCAGTTTAATCCGGGCTGAAGCTTTCTTT	CASSLIRAEAFF
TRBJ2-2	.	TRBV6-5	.	TGTGCCACCGTGTTAGGACTCCTAAACACCGGGGAGCTGTTTTTT	CATVLGLLNTGELFF
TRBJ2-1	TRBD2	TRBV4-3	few	TGCGCCAGCAGCCAAGATTGGACTAGCGAAACCTACAATGAGCAGTTCTTC	CASSQDWTSETYNEQFF
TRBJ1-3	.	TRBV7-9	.	TGTGCCAGCAGCTCCCTATTCCTCTCTGGAAACACCATATATTTT	CASSSLFLSGNTIYF
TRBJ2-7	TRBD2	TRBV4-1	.	TGCGCCAGCAGCCAAAAGATTGGGACTAGCGGGAGTGTTTACGAGCAGTACTTC	CASSQKIGTSGSVYEQYF
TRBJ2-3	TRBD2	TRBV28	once	TGTGCCAGCATCGTTAGCGGGAGCACAGATACGCAGTATTTT	CASIVSGSTDTQYF
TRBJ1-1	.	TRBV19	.	TGTGCCAGTAGTGAACAGGGGAACACTGAAGCTTTCTTT	CASSEQGNTEAFF
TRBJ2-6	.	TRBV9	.	TGTGCCAGCAGCGTTGGGGCACCCTCTGGGGCCAACGTCCTGACTTTC	CASSVGAPSGANVLTF